The 17 T cell receptor beta chains given below trace back to one sample, sequenced in a study of somatic mutations in cytotoxic T cells in rheumatoid arthritis (dated by TCRdb to between 2016 and 2019). Libraries were made using the immunoSEQ multiplex PCR assay. Here the immuneACCESS table is served through TCRdb, limited to in-frame sequences with V and J called. Missing clones are a known gap in these copies; in checked studies unresolved V genes cover under half, and the rest lacks a known reason. The sample table contains some 9,300 clones; only one count was recorded for about nine tenths of them. The top ten constitute about 15% of the sample. The specimen sequenced was CD8+ T cells sorted from blood. These TCRs come from a woman younger than 35 with rheumatoid arthritis.

The rearrangement joins TRBV9 to TRBJ2-7, with 14 bases fitting TRBD2. The trim removed 0 bases at V and 3 bases at J, leaving 8 bases unmatched. The CDR3 is 18 residues long. Germline V gene lookup returns CDR1 SGDLS and CDR2 YYNGEE. The CDR3 sequence: CASSVGGTSGSGGYEQYF. The CDR3 bases are TGTGCCAGCAGCGTAGGCGGGACTAGCGGGAGCGGTGGCTACGAGCAGTACTTC.

The rearrangement uses TRBV7-8 and TRBJ2-1; D is possibly TRBD1 (6 bases). Between the trimmed V and J ends, which lost 1 base and 3 bases, there was a span of 16 bases. This CDR3 has 17 amino acids. The V gene's germline CDR1 is SGHVS and CDR2 FQNEAQ. This CDR3 reads CASSLVPRGSFYNEQFF. The CDR3 DNA reads as TGTGCCAGCAGCTTAGTTCCCAGGGGATCTTTCTACAATGAGCAGTTCTTC.

The J gene is TRBJ1-6, the V gene TRBV5-6; 10 nucleotides agree with TRBD1. From germline, CDR1 is SGHDT and CDR2 YYEEEE. V lost 3 bases, J lost 10 bases, and 4 bases stayed unmatched. This CDR3 region has 14 residues. The CDR3 spells CASSWTGGRSPLHF. The CDR3 coding sequence is TGTGCCAGCAGCTGGACAGGGGGTCGGTCACCCCTCCACTTT.

A remark on this clone: Because the CDR3's place on the DNA is in doubt, the DNA is left out and the CDR3 is given as listed by TCRdb. The genes are TRBV21-1 and TRBJ1-3; the table gives TRBD1 as D, unverified against the DNA. TRBV21-1 is marked as a pseudogene. Ends included, the CDR3 has 17 residues. This chain's CDR3 is CASSKAGPVGAGNTIYF.

V and J are TRBV19 and TRBJ1-5; D is undetermined. Deletions cut 3 bases from V and 1 base from J, with 7 bases between. From germline, CDR1 is LNHDA and CDR2 SQIVND (reference sequence). The CDR3 is 14 residues long. For the CDR3, the DNA is TGTGCCAGTAGTATCGGGAGGAGCAATCAGCCCCAGCATTTT. Encoded protein: CASSIGRSNQPQHF.

This chain links TRBV19 with TRBJ1-1; D gene uncertain. Trimming pared 11 bases from V and 5 bases from J, leaving 9 bases between. Germline V gives CDR1 LNHDA, CDR2 SQIVND (reference sequence). CDR3 length equals 10 residues. The CDR3 protein is CAAGWTEAFF. The CDR3, as DNA: TGTGCCGCGGGGTGGACTGAAGCTTTCTTT.

This chain links TRBV13 with TRBJ2-1, with D possibly TRBD2 on 6 matching bases. The CDR3 contains 16 residues. V was clipped by 1 base and J by 10 bases, with 20 bases between them. Germline CDR1 is PRHDT and CDR2 is FYEKMQ (reference sequence). In DNA form, the CDR3 reads TGTGCCAGCAGCTTAGAACGGGACCAGCTGGGGGGAGAGCAGTTCTTC. Its translation: CASSLERDQLGGEQFF.

The gene calls are TRBV19 and TRBJ2-5; 7 bases fit TRBD2. The CDR3 is 11 amino acids. V shed 8 bases, J shed 7 bases, and the junction held 4 bases outside the gene matches. Germline assignment: CDR1 LNHDA and CDR2 SQIVND (reference sequence). The CDR3 DNA follows: TGTGCCAGTTCCCCGGGGGGGACCCAGTACTTC. Protein: CASSPGGTQYF.

This clone occurred a few times. The rearrangement links TRBV28 to TRBJ2-7; 7 bases are shared with TRBD2. CDR3 length: 14 residues. CDR1 and CDR2 from the germline V gene are MDHEN and SYDVKM. V trimming: 8 bases; J trimming: 2 bases; junction bases outside the gene matches: 9. The CDR3 bases are TGTGCCAGCCGATGGGCGGGAGTGACCTACGAGCAGTACTTC. This codes for CASRWAGVTYEQYF.

This CDR3 is CASSLSSAGHQPQHF. The CDR3, as DNA: TGTGCCAGCAGCTTAAGTTCGGCAGGCCATCAGCCCCAGCATTTT. The chain combines TRBV7-9 with TRBJ1-5; D gene ambiguous. This CDR3 spans 15 amino acids. From germline, CDR1 is SEHNR and CDR2 FQNEAQ (reference sequence). The V and J ends lost 2 bases and 5 bases respectively, with 13 bases between them.

V and J are TRBV19 and TRBJ2-1, with 13 bases aligning to TRBD2. Germline V gene sequence: CDR1 LNHDA, CDR2 SQIVND (reference sequence). J lost 9 bases, V lost 8 bases, and 4 bases had no gene match. This CDR3 is built from 13 residues. CDR3 loop: CASGLAGALEQFF. The CDR3, as DNA: TGTGCCAGTGGACTAGCGGGAGCTCTTGAGCAGTTCTTC.

This clone was seen once. The gene calls are TRBV19 and TRBJ2-7, with a weak D call TRBD1 (5 bases). V was cut by 6 bases and J by 7 bases, with 22 bases left in between. Germline-derived CDR1 and CDR2 are LNHDA and SQIVND (reference sequence). The CDR3 sequence is 15 residues long. This chain's CDR3 is CASRSSRATHGEQYF. In DNA form, the CDR3 reads TGTGCCAGTAGGTCATCCAGGGCAACTCATGGAGAGCAGTACTTC.

V usage is TRBV12-5 and J usage is TRBJ2-6, with 9 bases aligning to TRBD1. CDR3 length: 19 amino acids. Germline CDR1 is LGHNT and CDR2 is FRNRAP. Germline trimming cut 3 bases from V and 0 bases from J; bases unmatched to any gene: 9. CDR3 bases: TGTGCTAGTGGTTTTCTGGCCGGGACAGGGAACTCTGGGGCCAACGTCCTGACTTTC. Its translation is CASGFLAGTGNSGANVLTF.

The rearrangement joins TRBV25-1 to TRBJ2-7; tentative D call: TRBD2 (6 bases). Between the trimmed V and J ends, which lost 3 bases and 0 bases, there was a span of 12 bases. CDR3 length equals 15 residues. Germline lookup yields CDR1 MGHDK and CDR2 SYGVNS. For the CDR3, the DNA is TGTGCCAGCAGTGACTGGGGGGAGTCCTCCTACGAGCAGTACTTC. As protein: CASSDWGESSYEQYF.

The genes are TRBV5-6 and TRBJ2-7, with 8 nucleotides matching TRBD2. Germline V lookup: CDR1 SGHDT, CDR2 YYEEEE. The CDR3 has 12 amino acids. The V gene end was trimmed by 4 bases and the J gene end by 5 bases; junction bases not matched to a gene: 2. This chain's CDR3 is CASSRGGDEQYF. In DNA form, the CDR3 reads TGTGCCAGCAGCCGGGGGGGGGACGAGCAGTACTTC.

This clone came up a few times. The V call is TRBV30, the J call TRBJ1-1, with D possibly TRBD1 on 5 matching bases. The germline gives CDR1 GTSNPN, CDR2 SVGIG (reference sequence). V shed 1 base and J shed 3 bases, with 9 bases lying between them. There are 13 residues in the CDR3. The CDR3 here is CAWSDQGHTEAFF. As DNA, the CDR3 is TGTGCCTGGAGTGACCAGGGCCACACTGAAGCTTTCTTT.

The rearrangement joins TRBV27 to TRBJ2-7, with D perhaps matching TRBD2 (6 bases). CDR1 MNHEY and CDR2 SMNVEV come from the germline V gene (reference sequence). The CDR3 contains 13 residues. V lost 2 bases to trimming and J lost 3 bases, with 8 bases between them. CDR3 nucleotides: TGTGCCAGCAGTTTAGGGGGAGGCTACGAGCAGTACTTC. Protein sequence: CASSLGGGYEQYF.